Listed below are T cell receptor beta chains from one sample, sequenced in a study of blood T cell repertoires in COVID-19. Produced via immunoSEQ multiplex PCR; TCRdb's table is partial and in-frame only. Among roughly 16,000 clones listed, about 81% were seen once. Sequenced material: peripheral blood. The receptors were sampled from a man aged 55 to 70 with acute or convalescent COVID-19. CDR3s leave out the opening cysteine and the closing phenylalanine or tryptophan. The size field is filled for only some rows; it gives once, few, many or a size class.

TRBJ2-7	TRBV7-6	NA	ASSPAASYEQY
TRBJ2-1	TRBV11-3	few	ASSPDRSSNEQF
TRBJ2-1	TRBV4-2	NA	ASSQVEGVYNEQF
TRBJ2-2	TRBV29-1	NA	SVYGTGMNTGELF
TRBJ2-2	TRBV12-1	NA	AIPSGQPHTGELF
TRBJ1-5	TRBV25-1	NA	ASSRWGDNQPQH
TRBJ2-6	TRBV10-1	NA	ASSESRPGRRIDVLT
TRBJ2-5	TRBV27	NA	ASSSPGVQETQY
TRBJ1-3	TRBV19	NA	ASSMGRASGNTIY
TRBJ2-7	TRBV19	NA	ASRGTGGGEQY
TRBJ1-2	TRBV6-5	NA	ASSSPGQGYGGYT
TRBJ1-2	TRBV4-1	few	ASSQGGGRGLYGYT
TRBJ2-1	TRBV7-2	NA	ASSLLAGGLSEQF
TRBJ2-5	TRBV2	NA	ASSSGGEKTQY
TRBJ2-7	TRBV5-6	once	ASSLRGGWYEQY
TRBJ1-3	TRBV18	NA	ASSFSGTGSGNTIY
TRBJ1-1	TRBV9	once	ASSVVPRQGKTEAF
TRBJ2-5	TRBV24-1	NA	ATSEPAGGRETQY
TRBJ2-2	TRBV7-3	few	ASGGGGANTGELF
TRBJ2-1	TRBV5-4	NA	ASSSNPGQSYNEQF
TRBJ1-1	TRBV4-1	NA	ASSQDQLITEAF
TRBJ1-5	TRBV7-2	NA	ASSLADQPQH
TRBJ1-4	TRBV30	NA	AWSVPRATNEKLF
TRBJ2-5	TRBV11-2	NA	ASSSRTSGGIPAETQY
TRBJ2-3	TRBV5-4	NA	ASSLMLAGAESDTQY
TRBJ1-4	TRBV28	NA	ASTGGGREKLF
TRBJ1-1	TRBV14	NA	ASSQERAGNTEAF
TRBJ2-3	TRBV9	NA	ASSVSPGRGGDTDTQY
TRBJ2-7	TRBV24-1	NA	ATSDGTGSSSYEQY
TRBJ2-1	TRBV19	NA	ATSFGGILNEQF
TRBJ2-3	TRBV2	NA	ASSDSTGWDTQY
TRBJ2-5	TRBV2	NA	ASSETDETQY
TRBJ1-1	TRBV2	few	ASSENGVVNTEAF
TRBJ1-4	TRBV10-3	NA	ATLQAPTNEKLF
TRBJ2-3	TRBV4-1	NA	ASSQSDRGLPYEAQY
TRBJ2-5	TRBV2	NA	ASSIRTSGGASPETQY
TRBJ1-1	TRBV30	NA	AWSTTGNTEAF
TRBJ2-7	TRBV21-1	few	ASSSRTGKISYEQY
TRBJ1-1	TRBV30	NA	AWRQVLQAF
TRBJ1-4	TRBV2	once	ASRSRGGSINEKLF
TRBJ1-1	TRBV5-5	NA	ASSLSGQNTEAF
TRBJ1-6	TRBV5-1	few	ASSLQGQGNSPLH
TRBJ1-5	TRBV2	once	ASSEGQGYQPQH
TRBJ2-6	TRBV5-1	NA	ASSLEAGRGANVLT
TRBJ1-5	TRBV12-3/TRBV12-4	NA	ASSRLRDQPQH
TRBJ1-1	TRBV10-3	NA	AIKLQGDTEAF
TRBJ2-7	TRBV12-3/TRBV12-4	NA	ASRPDGTYEQY
TRBJ2-1	TRBV5-8	NA	ASWPGQGIYDEQF
TRBJ1-2	TRBV4-1	NA	ASSQRYEQFYGYT
TRBJ1-1	TRBV18	NA	ASSLENLNTEAF
TRBJ2-7	TRBV9	NA	ASSVAPERNEQY
TRBJ1-2	TRBV19	NA	ASSIAWDSNYGYT
TRBJ2-5	TRBV19	NA	ASSTPRGPGRETQY